The 27 T cell receptor beta chains below come from one sample, sequenced in a study of CXCR3-negative and CXCR3-positive naive CD8 T cells. UMI-labeled 5' RACE TRB cDNA libraries were prepared from the cells. TCRdb reprocessed the 5' RACE reads, with one entry per CDR3 protein and no DNA. Its clone listing holds more than 65,000 distinct CDR3 sequences. Sequencing was performed on naive CXCR3- CD8+ T cells from blood. Specified subset: CD45RO-CCR7+CD27+CD95- naive CD8+ T cells lacking CXCR3 (TNR3-). The receptor source for this set is a human donor in good health. Some clones in this sample may be carry-over from other donors' samples.

The chain joins TRBV6-2 or TRBV6-3 to TRBJ2-7. This CDR3 spans 14 amino acids. Looked up from germline, CDR1 is MNHEY and CDR2 is SVGEGT. CDR3 protein: CASSYSDNSYEQYF.

The rearrangement uses TRBV29-1 and TRBJ1-1. The CDR3 sequence is 12 residues long. From germline, CDR1 is SQVTM and CDR2 ANQGSEA. The CDR3 sequence: CSVRAANTEAFF.

The rearrangement links TRBV19 to TRBJ2-1. The germline gives CDR1 LNHDA, CDR2 SQIVND (reference sequence). This CDR3 region has 14 residues. CDR3 sequence reads: CASIGGSSYNEQFF.

This chain connects TRBV29-1 to TRBJ2-5; TCRdb picks TRBD2, but there is no DNA to check that call. Germline lookup yields CDR1 SQVTM and CDR2 ANQGSEA. The CDR3 is 15 amino acids. The CDR3 here is CSVEDLNSGQETQYF.

This sequence joins TRBV5-5 and TRBJ2-3. The germline V gene encodes CDR1 SGHKS and CDR2 YYEKEE (reference sequence). This CDR3 region has 15 residues. CDR3 sequence: CASSFYHSYTDTQYF.

This chain joins TRBV7-9 and TRBJ2-1; TCRdb calls TRBD1, which cannot be checked without DNA. Germline V gene data show CDR1 as SEHNR and CDR2 as FQNEAQ (reference sequence). The CDR3 extends over 14 amino acids. CDR3 in amino acids: CASSILTGDNEQFF.

This rearrangement joins TRBV4-3 to TRBJ1-5. The CDR3 totals 15 residues. CDR1 and CDR2 from the germline V gene are LGHNA and YSLEER. CDR3 sequence: CASSQVWDGNQPQHF.

The chain links TRBV28 to TRBJ1-1; TCRdb reports TRBD1, a call that lacks DNA to check it against. The CDR3 sequence is 13 residues long. CDR1 and CDR2 (germline): MDHEN, SYDVKM. CDR3 protein: CASSFRGGTEAFF.

The CDR3 sequence is CASSEIPDRTGGISPLHF. The rearrangement uses TRBV10-1 and TRBJ1-6; no DNA is available, so the TRBD1 call from TCRdb remains unchecked. Per germline, CDR1 WNHNN and CDR2 SYGVQD (reference sequence). The CDR3 is 18 residues long.

The chain employs TRBV9 and TRBJ2-5. The CDR3 has 14 residues. CDR1 and CDR2 (germline): SGDLS, YYNGEE. The chain's CDR3 is CASSPQLTQETQYF. Together with reference TRBV9 and TRBJ2-5, the CDR3 gives the full variable domain: DSGVTQTPKHLITATGQRVTLRCSPRSGDLSVYWYQQSLDQGLQFLIQYYNGEERAKGNILERFSAQQFPDLHSELNLSSLELGDSALYFCASSPQLTQETQYFGPGTRLLVL.

This chain uses TRBV7-9 with TRBJ2-7; TCRdb returns TRBD1, unconfirmable since there is no DNA. Per germline, CDR1 SEHNR and CDR2 FQNEAQ (reference sequence). The CDR3 is 18 amino acids. The CDR3 loop reads CASSYHLTGAPILYEQYF.

This chain uses TRBV6-5 with TRBJ2-1; TCRdb's D call of TRBD1 is untestable without DNA. Per germline, CDR1 MNHEY and CDR2 SVGAGI. The CDR3 has 15 amino acids. CDR3 sequence reads: CASSTGTGGPNEQFF.

The gene calls are TRBV7-3 and TRBJ2-1; without DNA, the TCRdb call of TRBD1 cannot be checked. Germline-derived CDR1 and CDR2 are SGHTA and FQGTGA. The CDR3 loop spans 14 amino acids. CDR3 sequence reads: CASSQTGGYNEQFF.

CDR3 amino acids: CASTLRGYNEQFF. This chain joins TRBV7-8 and TRBJ2-1; TCRdb's D call, TRBD2, is unchecked because there is no DNA. CDR3 length: 13 residues. Germline V gene sequence: CDR1 SGHVS, CDR2 FQNEAQ. Variable domain in full (rest from reference TRBV7-8 and TRBJ2-1): GAGVSQSPRYKVAKRGQDVALRCDPISGHVSLFWYQQALGQGPEFLTYFQNEAQLDKSGLPSDRFFAERPEGSVSTLKIQRTQQEDSAVYLCASTLRGYNEQFFGPGTRLTVL.

This chain joins TRBV29-1 and TRBJ1-2. Germline lookup yields CDR1 SQVTM and CDR2 ANQGSEA. The CDR3 contains 12 residues. The CDR3 loop is CSVEDPSYGYTF.

This chain connects TRBV29-1 to TRBJ2-3; TCRdb's D call, TRBD1, is unchecked because there is no DNA. The germline gives CDR1 SQVTM, CDR2 ANQGSEA. CDR3 length: 14 residues. The CDR3 region is CSVGDRYSTDTQYF.

The V gene is TRBV5-5, the J gene TRBJ2-1; as DNA is missing, the TRBD2 call by TCRdb cannot be tested. Germline V CDR1 and CDR2: SGHKS, YYEKEE (reference sequence). The CDR3 length is 15 residues. CDR3 sequence: CASSWEPLAGGEQFF.

This chain links TRBV30 with TRBJ2-5. Germline-derived CDR1 and CDR2 are GTSNPN and SVGIG (reference sequence). The CDR3 runs 14 residues. This chain's CDR3 is CAWSATSWWETQYF. Full variable domain (remainder filled in from reference TRBV30 and TRBJ2-5): SQTIHQWPATLVQPVGSPLSLECTVEGTSNPNLYWYRQAAGRGLQLLFYSVGIGQISSEVPQNLSASRPQDRQFILSSKKLLLSDSGFYLCAWSATSWWETQYFGPGTRLLVL.

The chain links TRBV2 to TRBJ1-2; TCRdb's D call of TRBD1 is untestable without DNA. This CDR3 has 14 residues. Germline V CDR1 and CDR2: SNHLY, FYNNEI. This CDR3 reads CASNPGPVNYGYTF.

The J gene is TRBJ2-3, the V gene TRBV5-1; TCRdb selects TRBD1, and the lack of DNA leaves this call unchecked. The CDR3 is made up of 15 amino acids. The V gene's germline CDR1 is SGHRS and CDR2 YFSETQ. CDR3 loop: CASSLEGGFPDTQYF.

The chain carries TRBV27 and TRBJ2-2; the D gene TCRdb calls, TRBD1, cannot be checked with no DNA. This CDR3 is built from 17 residues. The germline V gene has CDR1 MNHEY and CDR2 SMNVEV (reference sequence). The CDR3 here is CASSSPWGGRNTGELFF.

The J gene is TRBJ2-1, the V gene TRBV9; the D call of TRBD2 rests on TCRdb alone, since no DNA is present to check it. The CDR3 runs 15 residues. The germline gives CDR1 SGDLS, CDR2 YYNGEE. CDR3 protein: CASSPSAGTSNEQFF.

V and J are TRBV7-6 and TRBJ2-5. Germline V gene data show CDR1 as SGHVS and CDR2 as FNYEAQ. CDR3 length: 12 amino acids. The CDR3 region is CASSFNGETQYF.

The J gene is TRBJ2-7, the V gene TRBV5-4; TCRdb calls TRBD1, which cannot be checked without DNA. Looked up from germline, CDR1 is SGHNT and CDR2 is YYREEE (reference sequence). The CDR3 length is 11 residues. The CDR3 region is CASAHGGEQYF.

Here the CDR3 reads CATSRVGFNTDNEQFF. V usage is TRBV15 and J usage is TRBJ2-1. Germline V gene sequence: CDR1 LNHNV, CDR2 YYDKDF (reference sequence). The CDR3 runs 16 residues.

V usage is TRBV29-1 and J usage is TRBJ1-1; TCRdb proposes TRBD1, but this gene call is untestable without DNA. Germline lookup yields CDR1 SQVTM and CDR2 ANQGSEA. The CDR3 runs to 15 residues. The CDR3 loop reads CSVDGTDTMNTEAFF.

The chain carries TRBV12-3 or TRBV12-4 and TRBJ2-2; TCRdb calls TRBD1, which cannot be checked without DNA. The CDR3 contains 15 residues. The CDR3 is CASSPWTGGHRELFF.